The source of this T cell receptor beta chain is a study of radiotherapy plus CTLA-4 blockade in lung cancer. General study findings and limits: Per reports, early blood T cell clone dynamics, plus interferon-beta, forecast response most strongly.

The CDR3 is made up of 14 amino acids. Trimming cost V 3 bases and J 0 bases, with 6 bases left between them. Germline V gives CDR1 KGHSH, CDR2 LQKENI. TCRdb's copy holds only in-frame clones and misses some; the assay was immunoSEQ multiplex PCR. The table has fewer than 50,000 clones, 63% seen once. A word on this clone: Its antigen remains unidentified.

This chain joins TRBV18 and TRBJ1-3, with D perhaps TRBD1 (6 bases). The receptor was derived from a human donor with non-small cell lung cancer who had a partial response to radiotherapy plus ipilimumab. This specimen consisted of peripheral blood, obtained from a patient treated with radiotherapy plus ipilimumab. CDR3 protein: CASSPGHSGNTIYF. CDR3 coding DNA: TGTGCCAGCTCACCGGGACACTCTGGAAACACCATATATTTT.